The 8 T cell receptor beta chains presented below share a single source sample, sequenced in a study of OX40 agonist ivuxolimab in advanced cancers. TCRdb keeps only in-frame clones here, not all; method: immunoSEQ multiplex PCR. The sample holds fewer than 95,000 clones, 85% seen once. The source was CD4+ or CD8+ T cells sorted from blood, collected in a trial of the OX40 agonist ivuxolimab. Every receptor here comes from an adult with an advanced solid tumor such as melanoma, head and neck, liver or kidney cancer.

The chain employs TRBV20-1 and TRBJ2-1; D gene ambiguous. The germline CDR1 and CDR2 sequences are DFQATT and SNEGSKA (reference sequence). The ends were cut back, 6 bases at V and 6 bases at J, with 9 bases in the middle. CDR3 length equals 11 residues. CDR3 sequence: CSAPGLNEQFF. CDR3 nucleotide sequence: TGCAGTGCCCCCGGCCTCAATGAGCAGTTCTTC.

V and J are TRBV7-7 and TRBJ2-5; D is unclear. The germline gives CDR1 SSHAT, CDR2 FNYEAQ (reference sequence). V shed 11 bases and J shed 2 bases, with 9 bases lying between them. The CDR3 consists of 11 residues. CDR3 in DNA: TGTGCCTGTGGGTTACAAGAGACCCAGTACTTC. Translation gives CACGLQETQYF.

V is TRBV30 and J is TRBJ2-7; D gene unclear. This CDR3 region has 13 residues. Germline CDR1 is GTSNPN and CDR2 is SVGIG (reference sequence). Trimming left V 2 bases short and J 4 bases short, with 12 bases between. For the CDR3, the DNA is TGTGCCTGGAGTTTCGTAAATTTTTACGAGCAGTACTTC. It encodes CAWSFVNFYEQYF. The full variable domain, with the rest looked up from reference TRBV30 and TRBJ2-7, is SQTIHQWPATLVQPVGSPLSLECTVEGTSNPNLYWYRQAAGRGLQLLFYSVGIGQISSEVPQNLSASRPQDRQFILSSKKLLLSDSGFYLCAWSFVNFYEQYFGPGTRLTVT.

V and J are TRBV6-1 and TRBJ2-3; TRBD1 matches at 10 bases. The germline CDR1 and CDR2 sequences are MNHNS and SASEGT. V was clipped by 4 bases and J by 3 bases; unmatched bases: 7. The CDR3 has 16 residues. The CDR3 DNA is TGTGCCAGCAGTGGGGGGGGACAGGGGAGTACAGATACGCAGTATTTT. It yields the protein CASSGGGQGSTDTQYF.

V is TRBV11-3 and J is TRBJ2-7, with 7 bases aligning to TRBD1. The germline V gene encodes CDR1 SGHNT and CDR2 YENEEA. V lost 5 bases and J lost 5; bases outside the gene matches: 6. This CDR3 has 13 amino acids. CDR3 bases: TGTGCCAGCAGCCGACAGGGTGTGAACGAGCAGTACTTC. It specifies CASSRQGVNEQYF. The variable domain in full, with the rest retrieved from reference TRBV11-3 and TRBJ2-7, is EAGVVQSPRYKIIEKKQPVAFWCNPISGHNTLYWYLQNLGQGPELLIRYENEEAVDDSQLPKDRFSAERLKGVDSTLKIQPAELGDSAVYLCASSRQGVNEQYFGPGTRLTVT.

The chain couples TRBV9 to TRBJ2-5; D unresolved. Trimming cost V 2 bases and J 5 bases, with 10 bases left between them. Germline V gene sequence: CDR1 SGDLS, CDR2 YYNGEE. CDR3 length: 13 amino acids. The CDR3 region is CASSVSVGETQYF. In DNA, the CDR3 is TGTGCCAGCAGCGTTTCGGTGGGGGAGACCCAGTACTTC.

This chain connects TRBV19 to TRBJ2-5; 7 bases fit TRBD1. Germline V gene data show CDR1 as LNHDA and CDR2 as SQIVND (reference sequence). The V gene end was trimmed by 5 bases and the J gene end by 2 bases; junction bases not matched to a gene: 11. This CDR3 spans 16 amino acids. CDR3 sequence reads: CASSPTYRGSQETQYF. The CDR3 coding sequence is TGTGCCAGTAGTCCTACTTACAGGGGATCGCAAGAGACCCAGTACTTC.

This chain connects TRBV5-1 to TRBJ2-5; D may match TRBD1 or TRBD2 (5 bases each). Trimming shortened V by 1 base and J by 2 bases, and 15 bases separated the two germline ends. There are 16 residues in the CDR3. In germline, CDR1 is SGHRS, CDR2 YFSETQ. CDR3 protein: CASSLNPGPKQETQYF. CDR3 coding DNA: TGCGCCAGCAGCTTGAACCCGGGACCGAAACAAGAGACCCAGTACTTC.